The source of this TCR beta chain is a study of post-analysis software for immune sequencing data (dated by TCRdb to 2015 to 2017). In the study overall: The recorded disease courses included relapsing-remitting, secondary progressive and progressive-relapsing multiple sclerosis, and some patients had no subtype annotation. Patient repertoires were compared against about twelve previously published healthy control repertoires from donors aged roughly 6 to 27 years. A subset of samples was prepared in parallel using single-end sample barcoding, then pooled and co-amplified after Illumina adapter ligation.

With respect to this clonotype: This clone's antigen is unknown. Base qualities are missing; no much larger clone stands one base away.

What the research found in general, with its limitations: Normalized Chao1 diversity was significantly lower in multiple sclerosis patients than controls, suggesting substantial peripheral T-cell clonal expansion. Strong co-clustering of samples prepared in the same batch was shown by direct clustering with F measure, prompting a batch-effect correction. The control group was slightly older than the multiple sclerosis patient group.

To demonstrate the VDJtools post-analysis software, TCR beta repertoires were profiled from the peripheral blood of about 13 young patients with multiple sclerosis. Multiple sclerosis patients were children and adolescents aged about 6 to 15 years. Library preparation was by PCR. Sequencing was performed on an Illumina HiSeq 2500. Unique molecular identifiers were incorporated into TCR beta cDNA libraries to reduce PCR and sequencing biases. Every 1 to 10 million input T cells yielded roughly 500,000 cDNA molecules, meaning each molecule approximated one T cell. The same protocol used for the earlier healthy control dataset was applied to prepare and sequence the patient libraries. Samples belonging to the same batch were prepared together, multiplexed and sequenced on a shared HiSeq lane. In the paper's pipeline: Raw barcoded reads were processed with MIGEC, discarding single-read molecular identifier groups before consensus assembly and CDR3 extraction. VDJtools was used for post-analysis of the clonotype tables, and diversity was normalized by down-sampling every dataset to the size of the smallest sample. Repertoire overlap clustering matched CDR3 amino acid but not nucleotide sequences to correct batch-related cross-sample contamination. Using fastp trimming at Q25 and MiXCR clonotype assembly, TCRdb reanalyzed the public sequencing data and kept in-frame beta chains. Identical CDR3 proteins give one entry, which carries the most common genes and DNA. In this record, the V and J calls reflect TCRdb's handling and not the investigators' own analysis. This sample comprises some 690,000 distinct CDR3 sequences, 30% of them detected only once. Jointly, the top ten make up 0.5% to 0.6% of the sample.

The sample taken for sequencing was blood. The clonotype originates from a girl under 18 with multiple sclerosis.

The sequenced DNA is TGCAGTGCGTGGACAGGGGAAACCAATCAGCCCCAGCATTTT. The resulting protein is CSAWTGETNQPQHF. The receptor chain draws on TRBV20-1 and TRBJ1-5, with 9 bases in between that match TRBD1. From the germline V gene (reference sequence), CDR1 is DFQATT and CDR2 is SNEGSKA. Trimming removed 6 bases from V and 3 bases from J; the gene matches leave 6 bases unexplained. From the cysteine up to the phenylalanine, the CDR3 has a length of 14 residues. Only CDR3 DNA is held: 42 bases, read in frame from base 1.